Following are 9 T cell receptor beta chains from one sample sequenced in a study of T cell changes during pregnancy in multiple sclerosis. Here immunoSEQ multiplex PCR was the method, and the copy in TCRdb shows in-frame clones only, minus some. The sample shows 90,000 to 120,000 clones, around 90% of them seen only once. The specimen was peripheral blood, collected in the third trimester of pregnancy. These receptors came from a female donor in good health, enrolled as a control in a pregnancy study.

The chain recombines TRBV30 with TRBJ1-2, with 12 bases identical to TRBD1. Germline V gene lookup returns CDR1 GTSNPN and CDR2 SVGIG (reference sequence). The V gene end was trimmed by 5 bases and the J gene end by 6 bases; junction bases not matched to a gene: 16. The CDR3 spans 17 residues. This CDR3 reads CAWGAGTGGAVINGYTF. The CDR3, as DNA: TGTGCCTGGGGGGCTGGGACAGGGGGCGCGGTAATCAATGGCTACACCTTC. The variable domain in full, with the rest retrieved from reference TRBV30 and TRBJ1-2, is SQTIHQWPATLVQPVGSPLSLECTVEGTSNPNLYWYRQAAGRGLQLLFYSVGIGQISSEVPQNLSASRPQDRQFILSSKKLLLSDSGFYLCAWGAGTGGAVINGYTFGSGTRLTVV.

This sequence joins TRBV4-1 and TRBJ1-3; D gene uncertain. V lost 1 base and J lost 4, with 11 bases in between. The CDR3 contains 15 residues. Germline assignment: CDR1 MGHRA and CDR2 YSYEKL. The CDR3 loop reads CASSQGSSQGNTIYF. The CDR3, as DNA: TGCGCCAGCAGCCAAGGGAGCTCTCAGGGAAACACCATATATTTT.

The chain couples TRBV5-8 to TRBJ1-6, with D possibly TRBD1 on 5 matching bases. This CDR3 is 20 amino acids long. Germline-derived CDR1 and CDR2 are SGHTS and YDEGEE. V lost 0 bases and J 8 bases, leaving 27 bases between the germline ends. As DNA, the CDR3 is TGTGCCAGCAGCTTGGCCTATGGGGGAGGTGATTCAAGTGTGTATTCACCCCTCCACTTT. Amino acids: CASSLAYGGGDSSVYSPLHF.

The chain joins TRBV4-3 to TRBJ2-2; 11 bases are shared with TRBD2. The CDR3 loop spans 15 amino acids. Germline V lookup: CDR1 LGHNA, CDR2 YSLEER. Trimming removed 4 bases from V and 4 bases from J; junction bases left unmatched: 2. CDR3 coding DNA: TGCGCCAGCAGCCTAACTAGCGGGGGCACCGGGGAGCTGTTTTTT. This codes for CASSLTSGGTGELFF.

This clone has a single count. The gene calls are TRBV4-3 and TRBJ2-3; TRBD2 matches at 15 bases. Trimming took 4 bases from V and 4 from J; bases not matched to a gene: 3. Germline V gives CDR1 LGHNA, CDR2 YSLEER. This CDR3 is 16 amino acids long. Written as DNA, the CDR3 is TGCGCCAGCAGCCCGGGACTAGCGGGGGGTGCAGATACGCAGTATTTT. Translating gives CASSPGLAGGADTQYF.

The rearrangement uses TRBV5-1 and TRBJ2-5, with 8 nucleotides matching TRBD1. J lost 3 bases, V lost 4 bases, and 5 bases had no gene match. Germline V lookup: CDR1 SGHRS, CDR2 YFSETQ. CDR3 length: 14 amino acids. This CDR3 is CASSAGQGKETQYF. CDR3 sequence (DNA): TGCGCCAGCAGCGCCGGACAGGGCAAAGAGACCCAGTACTTC.

V is TRBV4-3 and J is TRBJ1-2; no firm D call. Germline CDR1 LGHNA, CDR2 YSLEER. V was trimmed by 1 base and J by 8 bases, leaving 14 bases between them. The length of the CDR3 is 14 residues. As DNA, the CDR3 is TGCGCCAGCAGCCAAGTTCTACCGCCGTACGGCTACACCTTC. Translating gives CASSQVLPPYGYTF.

The rearrangement links TRBV7-9 to TRBJ1-1; TRBD1 might be the D (5 bases). CDR3 length: 15 residues. Trimming left V 3 bases short and J 1 base short, with 12 bases between. Per germline, CDR1 SEHNR and CDR2 FQNEAQ (reference sequence). In DNA form, the CDR3 reads TGTGCCAGCAGCTTGGCGGAAAGGGGGAACACTGAAGCTTTCTTT. It specifies CASSLAERGNTEAFF. The variable domain in full, with the rest retrieved from reference TRBV7-9 and TRBJ1-1, is DTGVSQNPRHKITKRGQNVTFRCDPISEHNRLYWYRQTLGQGPEFLTYFQNEAQLEKSRLLSDRFSAERPKGSFSTLEIQRTEQGDSAMYLCASSLAERGNTEAFFGQGTRLTVV.

This clone was recorded only once. This chain connects TRBV11-1 to TRBJ1-2; 9 positions agree with TRBD1. The V and J ends lost 5 bases and 2 bases, in that order; junction bases with no gene match: 6. Looked up from germline, CDR1 is SGHAT and CDR2 is FQDESV (reference sequence). The CDR3 length is 15 residues. The CDR3 sequence is CASSADRGINYGYTF. The CDR3 DNA reads as TGTGCCAGCAGCGCAGACAGGGGGATCAACTATGGCTACACCTTC.